This TCR beta chain was sequenced during a study of blood T cell repertoires in COVID-19. The assay was immunoSEQ multiplex PCR, and TCRdb's table has in-frame clones only and misses some. The sample lists some 74,000 clones, 79% seen once, with around 10% in the top ten. This clone came up once. The receptor comes from a woman aged 45-60 years with acute or convalescent COVID-19. Sequencing was done on a sample of peripheral blood.

The CDR3 DNA follows: TGTGCCAGCAGCGGACACAGGGCAGCGAGTTACAATGAGCAGTTCTTC. This encodes CASSGHRAASYNEQFF. The chain couples TRBV9 to TRBJ2-1, with TRBD1 as a possible D gene (6 bases). The CDR3 has 16 amino acids. Germline loops: CDR1 SGDLS, CDR2 YYNGEE. The germline V and J ends were trimmed by 3 bases and 4 bases, with 17 bases remaining between them. Combining the CDR3 with reference TRBV9 and TRBJ2-1 gives the whole variable domain DSGVTQTPKHLITATGQRVTLRCSPRSGDLSVYWYQQSLDQGLQFLIQYYNGEERAKGNILERFSAQQFPDLHSELNLSSLELGDSALYFCASSGHRAASYNEQFFGPGTRLTVL.